This T cell receptor beta chain derives from a study of spatial heterogeneity in lung cancer. Via MiXCR, TCRdb re-called the 5' RACE reads, giving one row per CDR3 protein. Of tens of thousands of distinct CDR3 sequences listed, 8.5% to 12% are singletons. The time point was: blood at routine non-recurrence follow-up after resection. Whole RNA, which was extracted from tumor, nontumor lung tissue or frozen PBMC, was sequenced without any cell sorting. The CDR3 covers 17 residues. V lost 0 bases and J lost 0, with 15 bases in between. Germline V lookup: CDR1 DFQATT, CDR2 SNEGSKA (reference sequence). The TCR was taken from a female donor with early-stage non-small cell lung cancer. The material sequenced was PBMCs, taken at follow-up. The chain carries TRBV20-1 and TRBJ2-1, with TRBD2 as a possible D gene (5 bases). Written as DNA, the CDR3 is TGCAGTGCTAGAGATAACTCGCCGGGATTCTCCTACAATGAGCAGTTCTTC. This translates into CSARDNSPGFSYNEQFF.